Here is one TCR beta chain with its context. The sample originates from a study of regulatory T cells in long-lasting Graves disease. The overall study: The criterion for persistent Graves' disease was over 5 years of antithyroid drugs with positive TSH receptor antibodies.

The authors built TCR beta libraries using iRepertoire HTBI primers and Arm-PCR of CDR3 regions. TCRdb processed the multiplex PCR reads anew with MiXCR; each CDR3 protein has one entry. The profile shows about 290,000 distinct CDR3 sequences, more than 20% of them singletons. The time point is: persistent/refractory GD, antithyroid drugs over 5 years with positive TRAb. The TCR library was made from RNA extracted from PBMCs. The diagnosis of Graves' disease used American Thyroid Association guidelines. V dropped 2 bases and J dropped 0; count of bases not matched to a gene: 9. The germline V gene has CDR1 MNHEY and CDR2 SVGEGT. There are 18 residues in the CDR3.

The chain links TRBV6-2 or TRBV6-3 to TRBJ2-2, with TRBD1 identical over 7 bases. The material was peripheral blood mononuclear cells (PBMCs), obtained when the disease was refractory, from a patient treated with antithyroid drugs. The origin of this receptor is a female donor with Graves disease. CDR3 residues: CASSYLSSGQTNTGELFF. The CDR3 DNA is TGTGCCAGCAGTTACCTTTCCTCGGGACAGACGAACACCGGGGAGCTGTTTTTT.